These T cell receptor beta chains were read from a single sample in a study of T cell responses to AZD1222 COVID-19 vaccine. The repertoire was sequenced with immunoSEQ multiplex PCR; TCRdb's copy has only in-frame clones and lacks some. The data show more than 250,000 clones, with 93% seen just once and around 0.5% held by the top ten. Material: peripheral blood, obtained on day 0 of AZD1222 vaccination. These receptors were taken from an adult in good health. CDR3s include the opening cysteine and the closing phenylalanine or tryptophan. Each record gives: D gene, V gene, clone size, J gene, CDR3 DNA, CDR3 protein. D genes are given only for firm matches. The size entry is marked missing in some rows and otherwise reads once, few, many or a size class.

TRBD2,TRBV6-5,-,TRBJ2-7,TGTGCCAGCAGTTACCGCGGGAGGGGAAACGACGAGCAGTACTTC,CASSYRGRGNDEQYF
TRBD1,TRBV18,-,TRBJ2-1,TGTGCCAGCTCACAAAGACAGGGAGAGGCTGAGCAGTTCTTC,CASSQRQGEAEQFF
-,TRBV15,few,TRBJ2-7,TGTGCCACCAGCAGAGATCGAGGTCTGGGCTACGAGCAGTACTTC,CATSRDRGLGYEQYF
-,TRBV5-5,-,TRBJ2-3,TGTGCCAGCAGCTTGGGTTGGAGTGCCAGCACAGATACGCAGTATTTT,CASSLGWSASTDTQYF
TRBD1,TRBV6-2/TRBV6-3,-,TRBJ1-4,TGTGCCAGCAGTTCTCATCGGACAGGGTGGTATGAAAAACTGTTTTTT,CASSSHRTGWYEKLFF
TRBD2,TRBV15,-,TRBJ2-5,TGTGCCACCAGCAGGGCCCCTTTAACTAGCGGGGGAGAGACCCAGTACTTC,CATSRAPLTSGGETQYF
-,TRBV10-3,once,TRBJ1-1,TGTGCCATCACCCCGGGCACCATGAACACTGAAGCTTTCTTT,CAITPGTMNTEAFF
-,TRBV27,-,TRBJ2-7,TGTGCCAGCAGTTCAACCTACGAGCAGTACTTC,CASSSTYEQYF
-,TRBV5-1,-,TRBJ1-1,TGCGCCAGCCGGCAGGGCTTTGAAGCTTTCTTT,CASRQGFEAFF
-,TRBV15,-,TRBJ2-1,TGTGCCACCAGCTCTTGGGGCTCCTACAATGAGCAGTTCTTC,CATSSWGSYNEQFF
-,TRBV19,few,TRBJ1-4,TGTGCCAGTAGTACACCCCCCAGGAATGAAAAACTGTTTTTT,CASSTPPRNEKLFF
TRBD2,TRBV5-3,once,TRBJ2-2,TGTGCCTCCCCTAGCGGGGGGGCGGTCGGGGAGCTGTTTTTT,CASPSGGAVGELFF